These 5 T cell receptor beta chains were sequenced from one sample in a study of OX40 agonist ivuxolimab in advanced cancers. Measured with immunoSEQ multiplex PCR; TCRdb has only the in-frame clones, and not every one. The data contain tens of thousands of clones, about 86% of them seen just once; the ten biggest clones take up 0.55% to 0.6%. Sample: CD4+ or CD8+ T cells sorted from blood, taken in a trial of the OX40 agonist ivuxolimab. All receptors come from an adult with an advanced solid tumor such as melanoma, head and neck, liver or kidney cancer.

The gene calls are TRBV14 and TRBJ2-3; D is perhaps TRBD2 (5 bases). Germline lookup yields CDR1 SGHDN and CDR2 FVKESK. The CDR3 loop spans 17 amino acids. V lost 0 bases and J 1 base, leaving 14 bases between the germline ends. CDR3 loop: CASSQDIPRRGTDTQYF. In DNA form, the CDR3 reads TGTGCCAGCAGCCAAGACATTCCCCGGCGGGGCACAGATACGCAGTATTTT.

J is TRBJ2-1 and V is TRBV10-3; TRBD2 aligns across 12 bases. Germline V lookup: CDR1 ENHRY, CDR2 SYGVKD. This CDR3 is built from 17 residues. J was trimmed by 7 bases and V by 0 bases; bases with no gene match: 7. The DNA of the CDR3 is TGTGCCATCAGTGAGTCGGGGACGACTAGCGGGAGTAATGAGCAGTTCTTC. The encoded protein is CAISESGTTSGSNEQFF.

J is TRBJ2-5 and V is TRBV2; D is unresolved. This CDR3 has 15 amino acids. V lost 1 base to trimming and J lost 5 bases, with 14 bases between them. Per germline, CDR1 SNHLY and CDR2 FYNNEI. The CDR3 sequence: CASSEVLPPAETQYF. Written as DNA, the CDR3 is TGTGCCAGCAGTGAAGTACTCCCTCCGGCGGAGACCCAGTACTTC.

The V gene is TRBV11-1, the J gene TRBJ1-5; no reliable D call. The germline V and J ends were trimmed by 3 bases and 3 bases, with 9 bases remaining between them. Germline V gene sequence: CDR1 SGHAT, CDR2 FQDESV (reference sequence). This CDR3 has 14 residues. The CDR3 DNA reads TGTGCCAGCAGCTTGGAGGGTCCCAATCAGCCCCAGCATTTT. Its translation: CASSLEGPNQPQHF.

A single count supports this clone. The V and J genes are TRBV28 and TRBJ2-5; TRBD2 agrees at 10 bases. V lost 10 bases and J lost 3; bases outside the gene matches: 2. Germline CDR1 and CDR2: MDHEN and SYDVKM. The CDR3 runs 12 residues. DNA for the CDR3: TGTGCCACCGGACTAGCGGAAGAGACCCAGTACTTC. Amino acids: CATGLAEETQYF.